The sequence of this T cell receptor (beta chain) was determined in a study of immune evolution from preneoplasia to lung adenocarcinoma. Each case's diagnosis was confirmed by two pathologists on H&E. Germline values: CDR1 KGHSH, CDR2 LQKENI. The V end was cut by 0 bases, the J end by 3 bases, with 8 bases between. The CDR3 totals 15 residues. Produced via immunoSEQ multiplex PCR; TCRdb's table is partial and in-frame only. The table records approximately 11,000 clones, approximately 85% of them present only once. The TCR sequence derives from a person aged 65 to 79 with lung adenocarcinoma. The chain employs TRBV18 and TRBJ1-4; maybe TRBD1 (5 bases). What was sequenced was FFPE minimally invasive lung adenocarcinoma tissue. The CDR3 protein is CASSPPDSPNEKLFF. The CDR3 DNA is TGTGCCAGCTCACCACCAGACAGCCCTAATGAAAAACTGTTTTTT.